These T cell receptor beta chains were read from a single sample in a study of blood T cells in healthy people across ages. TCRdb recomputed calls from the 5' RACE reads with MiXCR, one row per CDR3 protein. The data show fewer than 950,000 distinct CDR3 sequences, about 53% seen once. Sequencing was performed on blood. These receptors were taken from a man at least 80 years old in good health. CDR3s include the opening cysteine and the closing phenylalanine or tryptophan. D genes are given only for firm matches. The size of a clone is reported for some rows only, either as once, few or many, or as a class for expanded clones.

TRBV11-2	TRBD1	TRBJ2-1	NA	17	CATALGGWDSPYNEQFF	TGTGCCACAGCTTTAGGGGGTTGGGACAGTCCCTACAATGAGCAGTTCTTC
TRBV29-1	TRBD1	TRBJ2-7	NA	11	CSGGQPYEQYF	TGCAGCGGGGGACAGCCGTACGAGCAGTACTTC
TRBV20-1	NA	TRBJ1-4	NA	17	CSARGLGLPGRNEKLFF	TGCAGTGCTAGAGGACTGGGACTCCCAGGTCGGAATGAAAAACTGTTTTTT
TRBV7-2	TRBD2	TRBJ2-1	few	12	CASSPSGGEQFF	TGTGCCAGCAGCCCTAGCGGGGGTGAGCAGTTCTTC
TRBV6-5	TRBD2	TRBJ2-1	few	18	CASSYSLSAGGSHNEQFF	TGTGCCAGCAGTTACTCGCTGTCTGCGGGAGGGTCCCACAATGAGCAGTTCTTC
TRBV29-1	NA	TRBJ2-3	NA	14	CSVEWGGTTDTQYF	TGCAGCGTTGAATGGGGCGGGACCACAGATACGCAGTATTTT
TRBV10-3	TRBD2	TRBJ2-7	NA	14	CATGTSGSSYEQYF	TGTGCCACCGGGACTAGCGGGAGCTCCTACGAGCAGTACTTC
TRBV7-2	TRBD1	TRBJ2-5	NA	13	CASRGTGSETQYF	TGTGCCAGCAGGGGGACAGGGTCGGAGACCCAGTACTTC
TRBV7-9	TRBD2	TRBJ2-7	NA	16	CASSLATSGSSYEQYF	TGTGCCAGCAGCTTAGCGACTAGCGGGAGCTCCTACGAGCAGTACTTC
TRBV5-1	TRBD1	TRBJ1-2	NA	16	CASSPGQEGNIFGYTF	TGCGCCAGCAGCCCCGGACAGGAGGGGAATATATTCGGCTACACCTTC
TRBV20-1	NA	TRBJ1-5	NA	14	CSASWSGLNQPQHF	TGCAGTGCTAGTTGGTCAGGCCTGAATCAGCCCCAGCATTTT
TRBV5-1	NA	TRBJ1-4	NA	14	CASSYRDRNEKLFF	TGCGCCAGCAGCTATCGGGACCGGAATGAAAAACTGTTTTTT
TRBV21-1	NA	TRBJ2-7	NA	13	CASTTGTYNEQYF	TGTGCCAGCACCACAGGGACCTACAATGAGCAGTACTTC
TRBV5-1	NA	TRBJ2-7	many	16	CASSLGPGQGSYEQYF	TGTGCCAGCAGCTTAGGCCCGGGGCAGGGGTCCTACGAGCAGTACTTC
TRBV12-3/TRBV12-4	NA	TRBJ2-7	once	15	CASSSDGSSYNEQYF	TGTGCCAGCAGCTCGGACGGTAGCTCCTACAATGAGCAGTACTTC
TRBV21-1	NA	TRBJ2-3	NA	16	CASSRSGAIVTDTQYF	TGTGCCAGCAGCAGGTCGGGGGCTATAGTCACAGATACGCAGTATTTT
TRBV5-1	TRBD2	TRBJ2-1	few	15	CASSWGLAGDNEQFF	TGCGCCAGCAGCTGGGGACTAGCGGGGGACAATGAGCAGTTCTTC
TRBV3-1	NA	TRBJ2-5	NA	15	CAGSPSGGATETQYF	TGTGCCGGCAGCCCCTCCGGAGGGGCGACAGAGACCCAGTACTTC
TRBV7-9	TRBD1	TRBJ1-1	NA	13	CASSHDRGPEAFF	TGTGCCAGCAGTCACGACAGGGGCCCTGAAGCTTTCTTT
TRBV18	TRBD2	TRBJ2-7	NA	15	CASSPLAGGAYEQYF	TGTGCCAGCTCACCACTGGCGGGAGGGGCCTACGAGCAGTACTTC
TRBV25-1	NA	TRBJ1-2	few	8	CAIYGYTF	TGTGCCATTTACGGCTACACCTTC
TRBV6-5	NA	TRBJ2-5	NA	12	CASRRSPETQYF	TGTGCCAGCAGGAGATCCCCAGAGACCCAGTACTTC
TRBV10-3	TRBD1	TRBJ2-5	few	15	CAISERDRGQETQYF	TGTGCCATCAGTGAGCGGGACAGGGGCCAAGAGACCCAGTACTTC
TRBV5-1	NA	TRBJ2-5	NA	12	CASSLVAETQYF	TGCGCCAGCAGCTTGGTTGCAGAGACCCAGTACTTC
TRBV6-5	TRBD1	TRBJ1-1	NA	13	CASTRTGRTEAFF	TGTGCCAGCACTCGGACAGGGCGTACTGAAGCTTTCTTT
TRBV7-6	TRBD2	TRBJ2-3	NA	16	CASSQGLAGKHRYAYF	TGTGCCAGCAGCCAGGGACTAGCGGGAAAACACAGATACGCGTATTTT
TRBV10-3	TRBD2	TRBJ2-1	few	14	CAIQTSGRVNEQFF	TGTGCCATCCAGACTAGCGGGAGGGTAAATGAGCAGTTCTTC
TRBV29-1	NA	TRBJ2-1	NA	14	CSVEEFPEHNEQFF	TGCAGCGTTGAAGAGTTCCCCGAGCACAATGAGCAGTTCTTC
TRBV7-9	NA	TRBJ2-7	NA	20	CASSFGHRTDSPVSSYEQYF	TGTGCCAGCAGCTTTGGTCACCGTACGGACTCTCCCGTGAGCTCCTACGAGCAGTACTTC
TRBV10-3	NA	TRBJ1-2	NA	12	CAVSDSTGGYTF	TGTGCCGTCAGTGATTCGACGGGCGGCTACACCTTC
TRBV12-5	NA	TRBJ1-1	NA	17	CASGLVKGDGGNTEAFF	TGTGCTAGTGGTTTGGTTAAGGGTGACGGAGGGAACACTGAAGCTTTCTTT
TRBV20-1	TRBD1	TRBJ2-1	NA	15	CSAGMDRGRRDEQFF	TGCAGTGCGGGCATGGACAGGGGGCGCAGGGATGAGCAGTTCTTC
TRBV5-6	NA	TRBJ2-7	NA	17	CASSSTLGGKGSYEQYF	TGTGCCAGCAGCTCAACTCTGGGGGGCAAGGGCTCCTACGAGCAGTACTTC
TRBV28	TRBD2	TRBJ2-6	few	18	CASSFLLAGGTGANVLTF	TGTGCCAGCAGTTTCCTCCTAGCGGGAGGTACTGGGGCCAACGTCCTGACTTTC
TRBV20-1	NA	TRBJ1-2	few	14	CSAPYRAAAYGYTF	TGCAGTGCACCGTACCGGGCAGCAGCATATGGCTACACCTTC
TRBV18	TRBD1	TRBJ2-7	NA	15	CASSPGTVRSYEQYF	TGTGCCAGCTCACCAGGGACAGTTCGCTCCTACGAGCAGTACTTC
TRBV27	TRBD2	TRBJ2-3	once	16	CASSSLGAGEVRDAYF	TGTGCCAGCAGTAGCTTAGGGGCGGGAGAGGTCAGAGACGCGTATTTT
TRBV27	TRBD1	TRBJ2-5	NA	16	CASSSFPGQGWDKQYF	TGTGCCAGCAGCTCATTCCCCGGACAGGGGTGGGATAAGCAGTACTTC
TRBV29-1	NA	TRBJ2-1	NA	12	CSIEGGVNEQFF	TGCAGCATTGAAGGGGGGGTAAATGAGCAGTTCTTC
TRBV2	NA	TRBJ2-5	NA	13	CASSEGLGRGQYF	TGTGCCAGCAGTGAAGGGCTGGGGCGGGGACAGTACTTC
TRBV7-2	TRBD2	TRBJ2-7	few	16	CASSLGRLAESYEQYF	TGTGCCAGCAGCTTAGGAAGACTAGCGGAATCCTACGAGCAGTACTTC
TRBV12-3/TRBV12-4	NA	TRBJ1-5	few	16	CASSLRPELLDQPQHF	TGTGCCAGCAGTTTACGTCCAGAGCTCCTAGATCAGCCCCAGCATTTT
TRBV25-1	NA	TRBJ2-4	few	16	CASSGSTGRGPYIQYF	TGTGCCAGCAGCGGATCGACAGGGAGGGGTCCTTACATTCAGTACTTC
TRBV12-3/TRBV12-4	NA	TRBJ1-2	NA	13	CASSLGQGFSYTF	TGTGCCAGCAGTTTGGGGCAGGGTTTTAGCTACACCTTC
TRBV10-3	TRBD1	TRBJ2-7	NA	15	CAISEPRTGDHEQYF	TGTGCCATCAGTGAGCCCCGAACAGGGGACCACGAGCAGTACTTC
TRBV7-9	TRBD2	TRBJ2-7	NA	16	CASSLDRLAGYNEQYF	TGTGCCAGCAGCTTAGACCGACTAGCGGGCTACAATGAGCAGTACTTC
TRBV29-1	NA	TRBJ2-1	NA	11	CSVDPGQRQFF	TGCAGCGTTGATCCCGGACAGAGGCAGTTCTTC
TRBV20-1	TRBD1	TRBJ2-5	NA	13	CSVHRQGQETQYF	TGCAGTGTACATAGACAGGGGCAAGAGACCCAGTACTTC
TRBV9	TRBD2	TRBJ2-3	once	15	CASQRSGTATDTQYF	TGTGCCAGTCAGAGGAGCGGGACGGCCACAGATACGCAGTATTTT
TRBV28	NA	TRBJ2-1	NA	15	CASRLRLGSYNEQFF	TGTGCCAGCAGGCTTCGCCTTGGGTCCTACAATGAGCAGTTCTTC